This TCR beta chain was sequenced in a study of identical twins. Notes on the study in general: Models underestimated out-of-frame TCR alpha sharing in monozygotic twins.

TCRdb redid the calling of the 5' RACE reads with MiXCR, one entry per CDR3 protein. Of more than 600,000 distinct CDR3 sequences in the sample, 15% to 20% were seen once. The ends lost 0 bases at V and 8 bases at J; junction bases unmatched: 7. The CDR3 is 15 amino acids. Germline CDR1 is MRHNA and CDR2 is SNTAGT. This clonotype was picked up many times. What it binds is not known. These sequences were also reported in another study, on T cells expressing NK-cell markers.

The chain employs TRBV6-4 and TRBJ2-1, with 7 bases matching TRBD2. Source material: PBMCs. The TCR sequence derives from a young woman in good health. In DNA form, the CDR3 reads TGTGCCAGCAGTGACTCCGGGGGGAGTGGTGATGAGCAGTTCTTC. Translating gives CASSDSGGSGDEQFF.